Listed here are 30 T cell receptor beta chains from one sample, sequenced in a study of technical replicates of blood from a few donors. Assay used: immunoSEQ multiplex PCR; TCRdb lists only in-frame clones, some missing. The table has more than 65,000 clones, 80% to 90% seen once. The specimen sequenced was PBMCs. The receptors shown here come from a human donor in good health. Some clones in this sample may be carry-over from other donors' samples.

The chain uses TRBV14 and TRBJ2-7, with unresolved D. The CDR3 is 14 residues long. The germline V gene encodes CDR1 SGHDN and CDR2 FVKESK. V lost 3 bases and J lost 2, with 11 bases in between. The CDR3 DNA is TGTGCCAGCAGCCAGGCGGCCCGGGCCTACGAGCAGTACTTC. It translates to CASSQAARAYEQYF.

CDR3 amino acids: CASSSQVWGLNSPLHF. CDR3 DNA: TGTGCCAGCAGTTCACAAGTCTGGGGGCTTAATTCACCCCTCCACTTT. This chain joins TRBV6-5 and TRBJ1-6; D possibly corresponds to TRBD1 (6 bases). The CDR3 contains 16 residues. Germline V gene lookup returns CDR1 MNHEY and CDR2 SVGAGI. Trimming shortened V by 4 bases and J by 6 bases, and 16 bases separated the two germline ends.

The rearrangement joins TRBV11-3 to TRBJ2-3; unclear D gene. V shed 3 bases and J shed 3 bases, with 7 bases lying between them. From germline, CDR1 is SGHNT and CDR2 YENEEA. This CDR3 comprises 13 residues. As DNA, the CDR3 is TGTGCCAGCAGCTTGCACTTGACAGATACGCAGTATTTT. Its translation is CASSLHLTDTQYF.

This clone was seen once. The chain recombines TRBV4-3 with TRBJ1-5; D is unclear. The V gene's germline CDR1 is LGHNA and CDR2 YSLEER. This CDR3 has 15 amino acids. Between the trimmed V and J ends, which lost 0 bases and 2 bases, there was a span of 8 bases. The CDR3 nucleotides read TGCGCCAGCAGCCAAGATTTCCAGGGCAATCAGCCCCAGCATTTT. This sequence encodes CASSQDFQGNQPQHF.

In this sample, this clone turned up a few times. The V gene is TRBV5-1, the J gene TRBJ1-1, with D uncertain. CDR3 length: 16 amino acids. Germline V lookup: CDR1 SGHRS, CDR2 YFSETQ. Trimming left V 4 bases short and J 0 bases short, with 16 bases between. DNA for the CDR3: TGCGCCAGCAGCCCTAAGTGGGCGGGCGTGAACACTGAAGCTTTCTTT. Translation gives CASSPKWAGVNTEAFF.

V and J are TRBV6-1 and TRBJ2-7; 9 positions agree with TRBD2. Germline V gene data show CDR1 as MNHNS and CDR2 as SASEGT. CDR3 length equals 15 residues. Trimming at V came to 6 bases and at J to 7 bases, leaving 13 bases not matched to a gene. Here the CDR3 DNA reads TGTGCCAGCAGGGGGTCAGGGGCCCTAGCGGGAGAGCAGTACTTC. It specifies CASRGSGALAGEQYF.

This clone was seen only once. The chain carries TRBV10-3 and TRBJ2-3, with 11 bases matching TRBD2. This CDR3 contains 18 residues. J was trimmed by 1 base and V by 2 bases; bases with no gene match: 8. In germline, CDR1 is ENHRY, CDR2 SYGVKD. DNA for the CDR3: TGTGCCATCAGTGAGACTAGCAAACTAGCGGGGGGCACAGATACGCAGTATTTT. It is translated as CAISETSKLAGGTDTQYF.

The CDR3 DNA sequence: TGTGCCAGCAGCGCTACAGGGGGTCTTAGCACAGATACGCAGTATTTT. This sequence encodes CASSATGGLSTDTQYF. The chain joins TRBV7-9 to TRBJ2-3; 8 nucleotides agree with TRBD1. CDR1 is SEHNR and CDR2 is FQNEAQ in the germline V gene (reference sequence). This CDR3 contains 16 residues. Unmatched junction bases numbered 7, after V lost 5 bases and J lost 0 bases.

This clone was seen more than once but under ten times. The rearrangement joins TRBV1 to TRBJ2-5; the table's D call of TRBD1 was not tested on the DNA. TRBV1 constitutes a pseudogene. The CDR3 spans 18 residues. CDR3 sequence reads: CTSTSIRTGHLAVETQYF. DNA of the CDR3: TGCACCAGCACGAGTATAAGGACGGGACACTTGGCGGTTGAGACCCAGTACTTC.

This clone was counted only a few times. The CDR3 nucleotides read TGTGCCAGCATTAGGGACAAAAAGGGCGAGCAGTACTTC. This gives the protein CASIRDKKGEQYF. This rearrangement joins TRBV6-1 to TRBJ2-7; possible D gene TRBD1, 6 bases. This CDR3 is built from 13 residues. Germline CDR1 reads MNHNS; CDR2 reads SASEGT. V was shortened by 7 bases and J by 6 bases, with 16 bases between the two germline ends.

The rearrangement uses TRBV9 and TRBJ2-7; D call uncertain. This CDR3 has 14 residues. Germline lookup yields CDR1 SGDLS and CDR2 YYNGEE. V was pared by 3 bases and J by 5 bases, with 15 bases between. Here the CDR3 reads CASSAESAGDEQYF. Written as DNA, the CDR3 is TGTGCCAGCAGCGCCGAGAGCGCTGGAGACGAGCAGTACTTC.

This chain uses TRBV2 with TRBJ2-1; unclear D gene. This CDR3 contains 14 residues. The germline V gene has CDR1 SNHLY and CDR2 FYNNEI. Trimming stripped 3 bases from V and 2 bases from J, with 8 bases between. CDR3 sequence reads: CASSDGGTYNEQFF. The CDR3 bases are TGTGCCAGCAGTGACGGCGGCACCTACAATGAGCAGTTCTTC. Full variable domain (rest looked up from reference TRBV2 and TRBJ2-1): EPEVTQTPSHQVTQMGQEVILRCVPISNHLYFYWYRQILGQKVEFLVSFYNNEISEKSEIFDDQFSVERPDGSNFTLKIRSTKLEDSAMYFCASSDGGTYNEQFFGPGTRLTVL.

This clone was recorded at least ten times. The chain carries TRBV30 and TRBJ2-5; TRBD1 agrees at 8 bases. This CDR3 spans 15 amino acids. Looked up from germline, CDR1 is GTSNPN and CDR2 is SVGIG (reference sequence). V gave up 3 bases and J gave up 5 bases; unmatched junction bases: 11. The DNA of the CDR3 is TGTGCCTGGAGAACCTTGGACAGGGAATGGGAGACCCAGTACTTC. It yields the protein CAWRTLDREWETQYF.

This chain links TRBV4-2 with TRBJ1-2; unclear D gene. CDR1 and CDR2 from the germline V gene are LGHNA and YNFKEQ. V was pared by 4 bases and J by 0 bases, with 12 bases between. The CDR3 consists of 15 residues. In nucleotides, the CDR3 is TGTGCCAGCAGCCTCCCAGGCCCGACTAACTATGGCTACACCTTC. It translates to CASSLPGPTNYGYTF.

In DNA, the CDR3 is TGTGCCAGCAGCTTAGAGGTCAGGTCAACGGTGGCTTTCTTT. It codes for CASSLEVRSTVAFF. The chain recombines TRBV7-2 with TRBJ1-1; D is ambiguous. The V and J ends lost 1 base and 11 bases respectively, with 17 bases between them. This CDR3 has 14 residues. In germline, CDR1 is SGHTA, CDR2 FQGNSA.

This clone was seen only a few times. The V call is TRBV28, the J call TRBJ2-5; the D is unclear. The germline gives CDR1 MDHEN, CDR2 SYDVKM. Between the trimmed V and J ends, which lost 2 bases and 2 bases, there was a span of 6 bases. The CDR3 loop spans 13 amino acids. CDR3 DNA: TGTGCCAGCAGTTTACCTCCTCAAGAGACCCAGTACTTC. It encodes CASSLPPQETQYF.

In DNA form, the CDR3 reads TGTGCCAGCAGCTTTAGCGGGAGGACTAGCGGGACTAACTACGAGCAGTACTTC. Translated: CASSFSGRTSGTNYEQYF. The genes are TRBV13 and TRBJ2-7, with TRBD2 matching over 12 bases. There are 18 residues in the CDR3. V was clipped by 3 bases and J by 3 bases; unmatched bases: 12. Germline V gives CDR1 PRHDT, CDR2 FYEKMQ (reference sequence).

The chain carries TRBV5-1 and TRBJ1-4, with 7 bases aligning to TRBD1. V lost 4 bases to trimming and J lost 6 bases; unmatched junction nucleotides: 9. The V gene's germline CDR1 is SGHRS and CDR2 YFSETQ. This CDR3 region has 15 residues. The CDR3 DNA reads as TGCGCCAGCAGCGCGGAGGGGACAGTTGATGAAAAACTGTTTTTT. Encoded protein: CASSAEGTVDEKLFF.

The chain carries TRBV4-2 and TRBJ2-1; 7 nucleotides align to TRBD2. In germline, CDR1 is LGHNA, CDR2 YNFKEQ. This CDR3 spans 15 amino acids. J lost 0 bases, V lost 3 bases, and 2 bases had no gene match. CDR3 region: CASSQGLNSYNEQFF. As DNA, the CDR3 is TGTGCCAGCAGCCAGGGACTAAACTCCTACAATGAGCAGTTCTTC.

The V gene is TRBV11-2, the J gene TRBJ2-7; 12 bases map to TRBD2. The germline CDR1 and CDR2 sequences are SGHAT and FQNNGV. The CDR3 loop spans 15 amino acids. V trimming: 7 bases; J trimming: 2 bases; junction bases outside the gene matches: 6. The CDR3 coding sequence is TGTGCCAGCACCAGCCTAGCGGGAGGGCCCTACGAGCAGTACTTC. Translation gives CASTSLAGGPYEQYF.

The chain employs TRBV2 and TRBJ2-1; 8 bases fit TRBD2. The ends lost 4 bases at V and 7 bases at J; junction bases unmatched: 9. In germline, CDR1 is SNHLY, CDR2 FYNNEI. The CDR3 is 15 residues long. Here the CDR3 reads CASSVAGTRRNEQFF. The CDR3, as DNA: TGTGCCAGCAGTGTGGCCGGGACTAGAAGAAATGAGCAGTTCTTC.

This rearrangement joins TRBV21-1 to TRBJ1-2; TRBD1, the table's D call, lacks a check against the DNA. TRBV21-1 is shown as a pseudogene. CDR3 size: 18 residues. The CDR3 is CASSKAWGGTGGCYGYTF. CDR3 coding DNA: TGTGCCAGCAGCAAAGCGTGGGGGGGGACAGGGGGCTGCTATGGCTACACCTTC.

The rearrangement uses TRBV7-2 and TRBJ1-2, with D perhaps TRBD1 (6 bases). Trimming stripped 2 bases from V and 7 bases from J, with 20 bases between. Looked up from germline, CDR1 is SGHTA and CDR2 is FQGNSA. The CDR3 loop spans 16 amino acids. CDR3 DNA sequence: TGTGCCAGCAGCTTAATGGACAGAGGATTGGGGTTTGGCTACACCTTC. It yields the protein CASSLMDRGLGFGYTF.

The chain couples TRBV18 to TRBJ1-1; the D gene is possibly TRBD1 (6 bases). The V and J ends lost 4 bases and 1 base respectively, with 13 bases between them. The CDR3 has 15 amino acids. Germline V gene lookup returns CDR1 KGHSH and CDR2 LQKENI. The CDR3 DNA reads TGTGCCAGCTCACTTGGGGGCGGGGGGAACACTGAAGCTTTCTTT. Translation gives CASSLGGGGNTEAFF.

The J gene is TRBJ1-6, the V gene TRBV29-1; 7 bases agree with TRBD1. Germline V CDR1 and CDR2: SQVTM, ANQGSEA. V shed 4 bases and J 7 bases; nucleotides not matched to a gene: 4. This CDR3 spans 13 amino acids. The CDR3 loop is CSVGDRENSPLHF. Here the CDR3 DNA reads TGCAGCGTTGGAGACAGGGAAAATTCACCCCTCCACTTT.

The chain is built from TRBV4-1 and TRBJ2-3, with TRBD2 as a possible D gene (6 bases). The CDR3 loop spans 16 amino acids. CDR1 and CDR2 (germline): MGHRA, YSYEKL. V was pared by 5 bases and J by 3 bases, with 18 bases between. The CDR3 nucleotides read TGCGCCAGCAGCGGGACTGGCCATGGATGGACAGATACGCAGTATTTT. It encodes CASSGTGHGWTDTQYF.

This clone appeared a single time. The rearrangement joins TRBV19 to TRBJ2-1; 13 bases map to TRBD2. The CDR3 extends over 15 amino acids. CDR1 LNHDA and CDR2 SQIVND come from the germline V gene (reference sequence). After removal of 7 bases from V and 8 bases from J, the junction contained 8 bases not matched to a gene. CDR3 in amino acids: CASTPTSGRAHEQFF. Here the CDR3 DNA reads TGTGCCAGTACCCCAACTAGCGGGAGGGCGCATGAGCAGTTCTTC.

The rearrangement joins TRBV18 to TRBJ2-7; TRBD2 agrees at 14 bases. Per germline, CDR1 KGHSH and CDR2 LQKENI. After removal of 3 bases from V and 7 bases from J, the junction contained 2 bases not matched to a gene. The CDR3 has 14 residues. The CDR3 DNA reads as TGTGCCAGCTCACCTGGGACTAGCGGGAGTGAGCAGTACTTC. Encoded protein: CASSPGTSGSEQYF.

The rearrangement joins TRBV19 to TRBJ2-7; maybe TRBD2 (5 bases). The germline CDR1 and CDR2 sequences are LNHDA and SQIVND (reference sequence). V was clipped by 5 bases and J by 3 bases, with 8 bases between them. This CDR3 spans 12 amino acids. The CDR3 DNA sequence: TGTGCCAGTAGTCCCGGGATCTACGAGCAGTACTTC. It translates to CASSPGIYEQYF. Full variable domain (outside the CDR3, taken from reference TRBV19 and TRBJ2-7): DGGITQSPKYLFRKEGQNVTLSCEQNLNHDAMYWYRQDPGQGLRLIYYSQIVNDFQKGDIAEGYSVSREKKESFPLTVTSAQKNPTAFYLCASSPGIYEQYFGPGTRLTVT.

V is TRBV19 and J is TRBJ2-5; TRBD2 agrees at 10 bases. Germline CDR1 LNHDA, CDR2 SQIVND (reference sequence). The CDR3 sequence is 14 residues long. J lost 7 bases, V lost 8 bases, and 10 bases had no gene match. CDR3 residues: CASGERGGVGTQYF. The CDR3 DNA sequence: TGTGCCAGTGGCGAGCGGGGGGGGGTCGGGACCCAGTACTTC.